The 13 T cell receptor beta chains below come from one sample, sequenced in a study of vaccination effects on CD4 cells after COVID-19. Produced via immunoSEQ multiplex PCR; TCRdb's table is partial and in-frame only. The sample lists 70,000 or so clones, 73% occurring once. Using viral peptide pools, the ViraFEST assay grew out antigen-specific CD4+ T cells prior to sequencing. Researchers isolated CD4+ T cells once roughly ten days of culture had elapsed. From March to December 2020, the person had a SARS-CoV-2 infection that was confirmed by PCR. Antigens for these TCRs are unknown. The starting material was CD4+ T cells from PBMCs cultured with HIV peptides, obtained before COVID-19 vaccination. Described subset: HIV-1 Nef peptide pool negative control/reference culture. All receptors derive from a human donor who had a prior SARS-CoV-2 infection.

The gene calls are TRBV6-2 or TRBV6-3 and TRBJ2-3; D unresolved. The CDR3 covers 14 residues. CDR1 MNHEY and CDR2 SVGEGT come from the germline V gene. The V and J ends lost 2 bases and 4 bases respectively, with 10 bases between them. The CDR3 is CASSYTGRADTQYF. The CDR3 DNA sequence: TGTGCCAGCAGTTACACGGGTAGGGCAGATACGCAGTATTTT.

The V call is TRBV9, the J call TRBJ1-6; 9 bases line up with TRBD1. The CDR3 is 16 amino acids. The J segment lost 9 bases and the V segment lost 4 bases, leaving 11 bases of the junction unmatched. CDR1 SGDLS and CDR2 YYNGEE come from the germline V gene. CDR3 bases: TGTGCCAGCAGCCCCCATACAGGGGGCTCTAGTTCACCCCTCCACTTT. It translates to CASSPHTGGSSSPLHF. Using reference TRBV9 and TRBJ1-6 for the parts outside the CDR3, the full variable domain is DSGVTQTPKHLITATGQRVTLRCSPRSGDLSVYWYQQSLDQGLQFLIQYYNGEERAKGNILERFSAQQFPDLHSELNLSSLELGDSALYFCASSPHTGGSSSPLHFGNGTRLTVT.

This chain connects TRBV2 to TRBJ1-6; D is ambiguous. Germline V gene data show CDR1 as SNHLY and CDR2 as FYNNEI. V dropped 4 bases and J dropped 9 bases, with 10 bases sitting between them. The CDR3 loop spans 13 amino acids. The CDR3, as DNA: TGTGCCAGCAGTGCCGCCGAAGGTTCACCCCTCCACTTT. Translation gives CASSAAEGSPLHF.

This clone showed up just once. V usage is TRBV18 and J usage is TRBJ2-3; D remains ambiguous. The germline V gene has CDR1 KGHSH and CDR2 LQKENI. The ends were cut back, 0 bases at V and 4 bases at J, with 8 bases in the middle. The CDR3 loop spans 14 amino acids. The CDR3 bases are TGTGCCAGCTCACCACCCAGCAGTGCAGATACGCAGTATTTT. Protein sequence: CASSPPSSADTQYF.

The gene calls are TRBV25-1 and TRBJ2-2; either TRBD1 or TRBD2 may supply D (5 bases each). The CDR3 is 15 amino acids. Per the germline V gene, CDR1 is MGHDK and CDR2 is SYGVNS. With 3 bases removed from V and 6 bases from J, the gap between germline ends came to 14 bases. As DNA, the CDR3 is TGTGCCAGCAGTGAGGGGACGGGTGTGGCCGGGGAGCTGTTTTTT. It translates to CASSEGTGVAGELFF.

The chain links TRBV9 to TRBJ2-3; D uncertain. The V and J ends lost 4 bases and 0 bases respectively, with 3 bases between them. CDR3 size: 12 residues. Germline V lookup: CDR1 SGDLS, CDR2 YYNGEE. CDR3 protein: CASSPSTDTQYF. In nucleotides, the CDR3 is TGTGCCAGCAGCCCAAGCACAGATACGCAGTATTTT.

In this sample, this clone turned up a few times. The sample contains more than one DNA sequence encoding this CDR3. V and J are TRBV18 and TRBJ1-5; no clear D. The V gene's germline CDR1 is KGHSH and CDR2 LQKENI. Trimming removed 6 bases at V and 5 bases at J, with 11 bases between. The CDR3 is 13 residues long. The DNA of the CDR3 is TGTGCCAGCTCGCCTCTCGAGGATCAGCCCCAGCATTTT. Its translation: CASSPLEDQPQHF.

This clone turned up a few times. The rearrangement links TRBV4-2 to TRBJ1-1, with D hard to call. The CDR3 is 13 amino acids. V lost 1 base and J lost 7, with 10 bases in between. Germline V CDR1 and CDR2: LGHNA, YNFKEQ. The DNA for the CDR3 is TGTGCCAGCAGCCAAGTAAGAGGTCGTGAAGCTTTCTTT. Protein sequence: CASSQVRGREAFF.

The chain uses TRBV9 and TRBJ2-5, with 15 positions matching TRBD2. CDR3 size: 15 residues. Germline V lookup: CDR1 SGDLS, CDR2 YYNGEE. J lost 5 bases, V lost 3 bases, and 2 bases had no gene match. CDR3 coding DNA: TGTGCCAGCAGCGCCGGACTAGCGGGGGGGGAGACCCAGTACTTC. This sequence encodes CASSAGLAGGETQYF.

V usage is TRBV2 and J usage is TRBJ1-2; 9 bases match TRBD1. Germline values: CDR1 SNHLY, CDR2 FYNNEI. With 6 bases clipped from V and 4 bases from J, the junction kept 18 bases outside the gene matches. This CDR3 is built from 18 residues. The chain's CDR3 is CASSTPRDRASGSYGYTF. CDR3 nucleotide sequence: TGTGCCAGCAGCACCCCCCGGGACAGGGCCTCGGGATCCTATGGCTACACCTTC.

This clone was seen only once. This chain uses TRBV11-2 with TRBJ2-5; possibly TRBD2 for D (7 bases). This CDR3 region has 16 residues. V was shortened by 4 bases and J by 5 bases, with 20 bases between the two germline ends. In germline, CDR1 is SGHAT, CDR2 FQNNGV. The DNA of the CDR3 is TGTGCCAGCAGCTCCGGGGGCGGGAGCCCCGGGGAGACCCAGTACTTC. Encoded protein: CASSSGGGSPGETQYF.

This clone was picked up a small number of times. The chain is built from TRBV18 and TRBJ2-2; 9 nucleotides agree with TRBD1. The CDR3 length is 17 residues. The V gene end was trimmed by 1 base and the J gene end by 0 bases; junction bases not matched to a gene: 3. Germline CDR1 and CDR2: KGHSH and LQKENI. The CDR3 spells CASSPLTGGSNTGELFF. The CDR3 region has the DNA TGTGCCAGCTCACCACTGACAGGGGGGTCGAACACCGGGGAGCTGTTTTTT.

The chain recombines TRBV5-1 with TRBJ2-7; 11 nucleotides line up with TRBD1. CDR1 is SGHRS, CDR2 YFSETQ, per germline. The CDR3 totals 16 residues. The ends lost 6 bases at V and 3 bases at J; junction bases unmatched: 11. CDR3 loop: CASTTGTGGSYYEQYF. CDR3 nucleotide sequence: TGCGCCAGCACCACCGGGACAGGGGGTTCTTACTACGAGCAGTACTTC.